Below are 18 T cell receptor beta chains sequenced from a single sample in a study of T cells expressing NK-cell markers. From its re-call of the 5' RACE reads, TCRdb lists each CDR3 protein once, without DNA. Recorded for this sample: 350,000 to 500,000 distinct CDR3 sequences. Material: blood T cells: a sorted CD56 or NKG2C T cell subset, CD4+ or CD8+ T cells, or bulk PBMC T cells (not recorded which). The receptor source for this set is a woman aged 18 to 75 in good health.

The rearrangement joins TRBV5-1 to TRBJ1-1; the TCRdb D gene call, TRBD1, has no DNA to confirm it. Per germline, CDR1 SGHRS and CDR2 YFSETQ. This CDR3 region has 17 residues. CDR3 in amino acids: CASSFGDRERVEGKAFF. Filled out from reference TRBV5-1 and TRBJ1-1, the complete variable domain reads KAGVTQTPRYLIKTRGQQVTLSCSPISGHRSVSWYQQTPGQGLQFLFEYFSETQRNKGNFPGRFSGRQFSNSRSEMNVSTLELGDSALYLCASSFGDRERVEGKAFFGQGTRLTVV.

V usage is TRBV3-1 and J usage is TRBJ1-3. The CDR3 is made up of 13 amino acids. Germline CDR1 is LGHDT and CDR2 is YNNKEL (reference sequence). CDR3 sequence reads: CASRKSSGNTIYF.

This chain uses TRBV18 with TRBJ2-4; the D gene TCRdb calls, TRBD2, cannot be checked with no DNA. There are 13 residues in the CDR3. CDR1 is KGHSH and CDR2 is LQKENI in the germline V gene. CDR3 loop: CASSGPLEHIQYF.

This chain uses TRBV7-9 with TRBJ2-7; TCRdb's D gene call, TRBD2, goes unchecked for lack of DNA. This CDR3 comprises 15 residues. Per germline, CDR1 SEHNR and CDR2 FQNEAQ (reference sequence). The CDR3 here is CASSLLQGGQYEQYF.

The chain couples TRBV6-1 to TRBJ2-1; TCRdb indicates TRBD2, and absent DNA this call remains unverified. CDR1 is MNHNS and CDR2 is SASEGT in the germline V gene. The CDR3 sequence is 13 residues long. The CDR3 loop reads CASERTLYNEQFF.

This chain connects TRBV5-6 to TRBJ1-6. This CDR3 region has 14 residues. Per germline, CDR1 SGHDT and CDR2 YYEEEE. CDR3 amino acids: CASSLNRNNSPLHF.

The V and J genes are TRBV6-2 or TRBV6-3 and TRBJ1-2. Germline CDR1 is MNHEY and CDR2 is SVGEGT. The CDR3 is 17 amino acids. The CDR3 sequence is CASSYGQKHRDSYGYTF.

The chain recombines TRBV20-1 with TRBJ2-1; checking the TCRdb D call of TRBD1 is not possible without DNA. The germline CDR1 and CDR2 sequences are DFQATT and SNEGSKA (reference sequence). CDR3 length: 12 amino acids. This chain's CDR3 is CSARSPSGEQFF.

The chain couples TRBV7-6 to TRBJ2-2; the D call from TCRdb, TRBD2, cannot be confirmed without DNA. CDR3 size: 16 residues. The germline CDR1 and CDR2 sequences are SGHVS and FNYEAQ. The CDR3 here is CASSLVRTSETGELFF.

J is TRBJ2-1 and V is TRBV5-1; TCRdb outputs TRBD2, but without DNA this stays unchecked. The CDR3 is 15 residues long. Per the germline V gene, CDR1 is SGHRS and CDR2 is YFSETQ. The CDR3 spells CASSLTSVSYNEQFF.

The V gene is TRBV20-1, the J gene TRBJ2-1; TCRdb indicates TRBD2, and absent DNA this call remains unverified. In germline, CDR1 is DFQATT, CDR2 SNEGSKA (reference sequence). The CDR3 length is 11 residues. The CDR3 protein is CSARLVSEQFF.

The chain couples TRBV12-3 or TRBV12-4 to TRBJ1-4. There are 13 residues in the CDR3. This CDR3 reads CASLAMANEKLFF.

The CDR3 reads CASSLRTSRFTDTQYF. The rearrangement joins TRBV5-6 to TRBJ2-3; TCRdb lists TRBD2, though no DNA is available to test this call. The CDR3 length is 16 residues. Per the germline V gene, CDR1 is SGHDT and CDR2 is YYEEEE.

The gene calls are TRBV20-1 and TRBJ1-6; TCRdb's D gene call, TRBD1, goes unchecked for lack of DNA. The CDR3 contains 16 residues. Germline-derived CDR1 and CDR2 are DFQATT and SNEGSKA (reference sequence). This CDR3 reads CSARMGSGTDLLPLHF.

V is TRBV11-2 and J is TRBJ2-5; TCRdb selects TRBD2, and the lack of DNA leaves this call unchecked. The CDR3 consists of 16 residues. The germline V gene encodes CDR1 SGHAT and CDR2 FQNNGV. CDR3 sequence: CASSLASGSYQETQYF.

J is TRBJ2-7 and V is TRBV12-3 or TRBV12-4. This CDR3 has 11 residues. CDR3 in amino acids: CASSFGWEQYF.

The V and J genes are TRBV20-1 and TRBJ2-7; lacking DNA, the TRBD1 call made by TCRdb goes unchecked. The CDR3 runs to 15 residues. CDR1 DFQATT and CDR2 SNEGSKA come from the germline V gene (reference sequence). The CDR3 spells CSAPPPGHSSYEQYF.

This chain connects TRBV27 to TRBJ2-1. This CDR3 is 17 amino acids long. Germline CDR1 MNHEY, CDR2 SMNVEV (reference sequence). This CDR3 reads CASSLSYGTFSDNEQFF.